The present T cell receptor beta chain was sequenced within a study of cytomegalovirus exposure and HLA in healthy donors. About the study: An analysis done earlier identified 100 million to 140 million unique TCR beta sequences from roughly 190 million T cells.

The study ran its PCR with 60 Vbeta and 13 Jbeta primers. Assay: immunoSEQ multiplex PCR; the TCRdb copy retains only in-frame clones and omits some. The table shows 200,000 or so clones, with about 78% occurring only once. Of note for this clone: Its target is not known.

Each donor was nominally healthy when sampled (though unrecorded immune exposures were likely). Whole-study results and caveats: Later analysis associated a missense DCLRE1C variant with TCR beta V- and J-gene trimming. In a later analysis, across HLA loci, associated TCR counts were highest for DRB1, lowest for HLA-C.

This CDR3 region has 14 residues. Germline CDR1 reads SGHVS; CDR2 reads FNYEAQ. V was pared by 2 bases and J by 0 bases, with 8 bases between. This clonotype was sampled from a male donor in good health and CMV-seronegative. The material sequenced was PBMCs. The chain recombines TRBV7-6 with TRBJ2-7; D call uncertain. The CDR3 sequence: CASSLQVSSYEQYF. CDR3 nucleotide sequence: TGTGCCAGCAGCTTACAGGTTAGCTCCTACGAGCAGTACTTC.